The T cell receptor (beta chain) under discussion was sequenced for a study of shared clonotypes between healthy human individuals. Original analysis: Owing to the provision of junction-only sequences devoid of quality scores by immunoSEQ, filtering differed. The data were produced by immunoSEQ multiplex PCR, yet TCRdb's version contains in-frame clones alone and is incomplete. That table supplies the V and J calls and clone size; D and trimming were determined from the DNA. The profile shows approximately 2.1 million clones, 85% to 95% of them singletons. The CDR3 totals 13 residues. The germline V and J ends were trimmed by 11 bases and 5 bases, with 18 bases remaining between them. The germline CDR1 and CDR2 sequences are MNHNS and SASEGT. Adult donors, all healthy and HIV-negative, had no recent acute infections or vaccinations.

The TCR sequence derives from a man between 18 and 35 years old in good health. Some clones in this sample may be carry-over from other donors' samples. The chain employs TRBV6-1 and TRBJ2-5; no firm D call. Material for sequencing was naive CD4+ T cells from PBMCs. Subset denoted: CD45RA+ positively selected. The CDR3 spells CASIRPGGETQYF. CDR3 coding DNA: TGTGCCTCAATCCGGCCCGGTGGGGAGACCCAGTACTTC.